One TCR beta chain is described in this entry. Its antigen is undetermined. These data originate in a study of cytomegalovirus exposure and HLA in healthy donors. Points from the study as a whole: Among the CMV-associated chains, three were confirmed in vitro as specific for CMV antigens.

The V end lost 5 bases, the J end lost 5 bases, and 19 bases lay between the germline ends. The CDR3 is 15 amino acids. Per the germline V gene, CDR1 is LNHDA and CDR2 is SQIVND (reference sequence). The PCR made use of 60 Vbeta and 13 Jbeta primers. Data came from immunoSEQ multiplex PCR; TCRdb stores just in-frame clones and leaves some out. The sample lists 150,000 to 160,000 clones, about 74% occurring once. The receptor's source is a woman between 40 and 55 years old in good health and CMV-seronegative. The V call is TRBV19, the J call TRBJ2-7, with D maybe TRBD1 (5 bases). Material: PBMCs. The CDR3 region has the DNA TGTGCCAGTAGTTCGACCCTCAGGGCAGTCCACGAGCAGTACTTC. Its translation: CASSSTLRAVHEQYF.